Shown below are 4 T cell receptor beta chains from a single sample sequenced in a study of blood T cells in healthy people across ages. The authors ran a second PCR of about 6 to 12 cycles using a sample-barcoded 5' primer and a J-beta primer mix. Using its own MiXCR run on the 5' RACE reads, TCRdb lists one record per CDR3 protein. The sample records about 680,000 distinct CDR3 sequences, 45% to 50% being singletons. The sequencing input was blood. Receptor source: a woman aged 55-75 years in good health.

The chain combines TRBV20-1 with TRBJ2-1; TRBD2 aligns across 12 bases. TRBJ2-7 matches the DNA end more closely, so the J call is doubtful. The CDR3 has 15 amino acids. Germline V gene lookup returns CDR1 DFQATT and CDR2 SNEGSKA (reference sequence). The CDR3 DNA is TGCAGTGCTGGACTAGCGGGAAGCTCCTACAATGAGCAGTACTTC. Protein sequence: CSAGLAGSSYNEQYF.

V gene TRBV7-2 combines with J gene TRBJ2-1, with 11 bases matching TRBD2. Germline trimming cut 8 bases from V and 2 bases from J; bases unmatched to any gene: 5. Germline-derived CDR1 and CDR2 are SGHTA and FQGNSA. The CDR3 consists of 15 residues. In DNA form, the CDR3 reads TGTGCCAGCGGCGTTAGCGGGAGGGCCTACAATGAGCAGTTCTTC. This sequence encodes CASGVSGRAYNEQFF.

Concerning this clonotype: One junction end disagrees with the germline gene, perhaps due to a read error. This sequence joins TRBV7-9 and TRBJ2-5; 8 bases align to TRBD2. The DNA end is a closer match to TRBJ2-7, so the J assignment may be wrong. CDR1 and CDR2 from the germline V gene are SEHNR and FQNEAQ (reference sequence). This CDR3 region has 14 residues. The CDR3 is CASSVTTSDGEQYF. CDR3 in DNA: TGCGCCAGCAGCGTAACGACTAGCGATGGCGAGCAGTACTTC.

This chain connects TRBV25-1 to TRBJ1-4; a possible D gene is TRBD1 (6 bases). The length of the CDR3 is 14 residues. V was trimmed by 4 bases and J by 4 bases, leaving 10 bases between them. Germline values: CDR1 MGHDK, CDR2 SYGVNS. CDR3 nucleotides: TGTGCCAGCAGTGCGGACAGCTATAATGAAAAACTGTTTTTT. Protein product: CASSADSYNEKLFF.